These T cell receptor beta chains were read from a single sample in a study of somatic mutations in cytotoxic T cells in rheumatoid arthritis. Method: immunoSEQ multiplex PCR; TCRdb's copy keeps in-frame clones and lacks some. The sample contains 2,500 or so clones, approximately 76% of which appear only once. The sample consisted of CD8+ T cells sorted from blood. The receptors originated from a woman aged 40 to 50 with rheumatoid arthritis. Each CDR3 is given with its conserved first and last residue. The D gene is left open where the match is weak. Size is omitted from some rows. Given values are once, few, many or a class for expanded clones.

v_call	d_call	j_call	clone_size	cdr3_nt	cdr3_aa
TRBV27	TRBD2	TRBJ2-1	NA	TGTGCCAGCGGACTAGCGGACTCCTACAATGAGCAGTTCTTC	CASGLADSYNEQFF
TRBV19	NA	TRBJ2-7	once	TGTGCCAGTAGTCCCGCAGGGATGGAGTACGAGCAGTACTTC	CASSPAGMEYEQYF
TRBV6-4	NA	TRBJ1-6	NA	TGTGCCAGCAGTGTAGAGGCAGAAAATTCACCCCTCCACTTT	CASSVEAENSPLHF
TRBV27	TRBD1	TRBJ1-2	once	TGTGCCAGCAGTTTCAGGACAGGGGGTGGCTACACCTTC	CASSFRTGGGYTF
TRBV29-1	TRBD1	TRBJ2-1	NA	TGCAGCGTTCCCGGGACAGGCGGCTCCTACAATGAGCAGTTCTTC	CSVPGTGGSYNEQFF
TRBV4-1	NA	TRBJ1-6	NA	TGCGCCAGCAGCCAAGTGCCAGGGGAGCATTCACCCCTCCACTTT	CASSQVPGEHSPLHF
TRBV4-2	NA	TRBJ2-6	NA	TGTGCCAGCAGCTGGTTACAAAGTCGGGCCAACGTCCTGACTTTC	CASSWLQSRANVLTF
TRBV27	TRBD1	TRBJ1-2	NA	TGTGCCAGCAGTTTACCGATTGGACAGGGCTATTATGGCTACACCTTC	CASSLPIGQGYYGYTF
TRBV6-5	TRBD1	TRBJ1-6	NA	TGTGCCAGCAGGACCGGACAGGGGTTCAATTCACCCCTCCACTTT	CASRTGQGFNSPLHF
TRBV15	NA	TRBJ2-1	NA	TGTGCCACCAGCAGAGATTCGGGGGAGGTCAGGAATGAGCAGTTCTTC	CATSRDSGEVRNEQFF
TRBV6-6	NA	TRBJ1-6	NA	TGTGCCAGCAGTTACGGGGCAGGAACTTCACCCCTCCACTTT	CASSYGAGTSPLHF
TRBV5-4	NA	TRBJ2-7	NA	TGTGCCAGCAGCTTGGCGGACAAGCCCTACGAGCAGTACTTC	CASSLADKPYEQYF
TRBV2	NA	TRBJ2-2	NA	TGTGCCAGCAGCGCTAGATCCTTGGTAGTTTCTCGGTTGGAGGAGCTGTTTTTT	CASSARSLVVSRLEELFF
TRBV2	TRBD1	TRBJ1-5	NA	TGTGCCAGCGGCTTTAACCGGGACAGTGCCCCACGGCCCCAGCATTTT	CASGFNRDSAPRPQHF
TRBV27	NA	TRBJ2-7	NA	TGTGCCAGCAGAGTTTTGCCACTCTCCTACGAGCAGTACTTC	CASRVLPLSYEQYF
TRBV6-1	NA	TRBJ1-5	NA	TGTGCCAGCAGTGACGGACTCTCTGGGCAGCCCCAGCATTTT	CASSDGLSGQPQHF
TRBV6-5	TRBD2	TRBJ2-7	NA	TGTGCCAGCAGTGGGACTAGCGGGTACTACGAGCAGTACTTC	CASSGTSGYYEQYF